The entry below gives a single T cell receptor (delta chain) sequence along with its context. Its antigen is undetermined. Per the germline V gene, CDR1 is TSWWSYY and CDR2 is QGS. Trimming removed 8 bases from V and 0 bases from J; junction bases left unmatched: 11. The CDR3 extends over 16 amino acids. The record originates from a study of Vδ1+ human thymocytes. Alphabeta T cells were depleted, then CD3+ Vdelta1+ Vdelta2- thymocytes were FACS-sorted. Between roughly 98% and 99.6% of sorted thymocytes were Vdelta1+. The study's findings and limits: Thymic TRG and TRD repertoires appeared highly polyclonal. The authors advised highly purified populations and single-cell validation. Unlike peripheral blood Vdelta1+ controls, thymic delta-chain sequences included around 21% Vdelta2 and few Vdelta3.

Sequences come from RNA converted to cDNA by reverse transcription. CDR3 amplicons came from multiplex PCR with pooled V-gene forward and constant-region reverse primers. TCRdb re-called the multiplex PCR reads using CATT. Of tens of thousands of delta-chain clones listed, about 15% are singletons. Sequencing used Vdelta1+ gamma-delta thymocytes from the thymus. This sample's subset: FACS-sorted CD3+ TCRalphabeta- TCRVdelta1+ TCRVdelta2- thymocytes. The chain is built from TRDV1 and TRDJ1; 8 bases fit TRDD2. This receptor was identified in a girl younger than two who had congenital heart surgery. In nucleotides, the CDR3 is TGTGCTCTTACTTCCTACGGATCCCCGTACACCGATAAACTCATCTTT. It encodes CALTSYGSPYTDKLIF.